The 24 T cell receptor beta chains below were found in one sample sequenced in a study of low-dose radiotherapy and immunotherapy resistance in tumors. Primers targeting TRAV and TRBV primed first-strand cDNA, covering alpha and beta chains. TCRs underwent roughly 19 PCR cycles of amplification with a constant-region primer and V-primer adapter. TCRdb redid the calling of the reads with MiXCR, one entry per CDR3 protein. In the table there are more than 50,000 distinct CDR3 sequences, 26% of which are singletons. Regarding time point: before trial treatment. This specimen was PBMCs, taken before treatment. The receptors were gathered from a male donor with rectosigmoid adenocarcinoma.

Remarks on this clonotype: This likely came from a read error, as a far larger clone is one base away. The chain joins TRBV7-3 to TRBJ1-2; no clear D gene. The length of the CDR3 is 13 residues. V lost 5 bases and J lost 8, with 15 bases in between. The V gene's germline CDR1 is SGHTA and CDR2 FQGTGA. The CDR3 nucleotides read TGTGCCAGCAGCCCCGGCCCGCCGGAGGGCTACACCTTC. The encoded protein is CASSPGPPEGYTF.

This clonotype was seen once. This probably arose from a read error, given a far larger clone one base away. V usage is TRBV7-8 and J usage is TRBJ1-2; possibly TRBD1 for D (6 bases). V was clipped by 6 bases and J by 8 bases, with 19 bases between them. The germline V gene has CDR1 SGHVS and CDR2 FQNEAQ. This CDR3 is 14 amino acids long. The CDR3 nucleotides read TGTGCCAGCAGTGGGGGGAACAGGGTGGACGGCTACACCTTC. This gives the protein CASSGGNRVDGYTF.

This clonotype was picked up many times. CDR3 DNA: TGCGCCAGCAGCCCGAGCGTCGGACACACAGGCACAGATACGCAGTATTTT. Its protein product is CASSPSVGHTGTDTQYF. V is TRBV4-3 and J is TRBJ2-3, with D perhaps matching TRBD1 (5 bases). Trimming took 4 bases from V and 1 from J, leaving 18 bases between them. Germline V gene data show CDR1 as LGHNA and CDR2 as YSLEER. The CDR3 covers 17 residues.

This clonotype was seen at least ten times. V and J are TRBV18 and TRBJ1-3; D possibly corresponds to TRBD1 (6 bases). V was clipped by 2 bases and J by 4 bases, with 12 bases between them. Germline CDR1 is KGHSH and CDR2 is LQKENI. This CDR3 is built from 15 residues. The CDR3 here is CASSPGRQAGNTIYF. For the CDR3, the DNA is TGTGCCAGCTCACCAGGGCGACAGGCGGGAAACACCATATATTTT.

This clonotype was detected ten times or more. This chain uses TRBV5-1 with TRBJ2-3; TRBD2 matches at 8 bases. Per the germline V gene, CDR1 is SGHRS and CDR2 is YFSETQ. The CDR3 consists of 16 residues. V shed 4 bases and J 4 bases; nucleotides not matched to a gene: 11. CDR3 coding DNA: TGCGCCAGCAGCCCAGGTAGCGGGGCCCCCGCAGATACGCAGTATTTT. Protein: CASSPGSGAPADTQYF. The full variable domain, completed using reference TRBV5-1 and TRBJ2-3, is KAGVTQTPRYLIKTRGQQVTLSCSPISGHRSVSWYQQTPGQGLQFLFEYFSETQRNKGNFPGRFSGRQFSNSRSEMNVSTLELGDSALYLCASSPGSGAPADTQYFGPGTRLTVL.

The rearrangement joins TRBV5-8 to TRBJ2-2; the D call may be TRBD1 or TRBD2 (6 bases each). The length of the CDR3 is 16 residues. The germline V gene has CDR1 SGHTS and CDR2 YDEGEE. Trimming took 4 bases from V and 3 from J, leaving 16 bases between them. CDR3 DNA: TGTGCCAGCAGCCTGGCCCCGGGGGCCTACACCGGGGAGCTGTTTTTT. Its protein is CASSLAPGAYTGELFF.

There are many counts of this clonotype. The gene calls are TRBV19 and TRBJ2-1; D ambiguous. Germline values: CDR1 LNHDA, CDR2 SQIVND (reference sequence). V was cut by 5 bases and J by 0 bases, with 20 bases left in between. CDR3 size: 18 residues. The chain's CDR3 is CASSRGDAALSSYNEQFF. The CDR3 coding sequence is TGTGCCAGTAGTCGCGGTGACGCAGCCTTAAGCTCCTACAATGAGCAGTTCTTC.

This clonotype was found many times. The gene calls are TRBV12-3 or TRBV12-4 and TRBJ2-2; D is possibly TRBD1 (5 bases). The V and J ends lost 6 bases and 0 bases respectively, with 11 bases between them. The CDR3 contains 15 residues. The CDR3 protein is CASRVQGSNTGELFF. CDR3 DNA: TGTGCCAGCAGGGTGCAGGGATCGAACACCGGGGAGCTGTTTTTT.

This clonotype was counted at least ten times. This chain connects TRBV5-1 to TRBJ2-7; D is ambiguous. The CDR3 has 14 amino acids. Trimming shortened V by 5 bases and J by 5 bases, and 17 bases separated the two germline ends. The germline V gene has CDR1 SGHRS and CDR2 YFSETQ. The CDR3 loop is CASSSLPRVHEQYF. The DNA of the CDR3 is TGCGCCAGCAGTTCACTCCCAAGGGTCCACGAGCAGTACTTC.

Of note for this clonotype: This probably arose from a read error, given a far larger clone one base away. The chain is built from TRBV28 and TRBJ2-1; weak D call: TRBD1 (5 bases). TRBJ2-7 matches the DNA end more closely, so the J call is doubtful. CDR3 length: 14 residues. Per the germline V gene, CDR1 is MDHEN and CDR2 is SYDVKM. CDR3 DNA: TGTGCCACCCGTAAAGAGACAGAGATTTACGAGCAGTACTTC. Translated: CATRKETEIYEQYF.

The rearrangement uses TRBV3-1 and TRBJ2-3; 9 nucleotides agree with TRBD1. Germline V gene data show CDR1 as LGHDT and CDR2 as YNNKEL (reference sequence). CDR3 length: 12 amino acids. V lost 8 bases, J lost 6 bases, and 3 bases stayed unmatched. The CDR3: CASGTGRDTQYF. DNA for the CDR3: TGTGCCAGCGGGACAGGGCGCGATACGCAGTATTTT.

Ten or more counts support this clonotype. The chain couples TRBV13 to TRBJ2-1; D is ambiguous. The CDR3 length is 15 residues. Trimming shortened V by 2 bases and J by 5 bases, and 13 bases separated the two germline ends. Looked up from germline, CDR1 is PRHDT and CDR2 is FYEKMQ (reference sequence). CDR3 protein: CASSLSTPGHNEQFF. The CDR3 DNA reads as TGTGCCAGCAGCTTATCGACTCCAGGTCACAATGAGCAGTTCTTC.

This clonotype came up many times. The chain is built from TRBV12-3 or TRBV12-4 and TRBJ2-7; D remains ambiguous. This CDR3 contains 12 residues. V lost 6 bases, J lost 3 bases, and 9 bases lay in between. CDR3 nucleotides: TGTGCCAGCAGACTGAAAAGCTACGAGCAGTACTTC. Residues: CASRLKSYEQYF.

The sample holds many counts of this clonotype. The chain couples TRBV12-3 or TRBV12-4 to TRBJ1-5; possibly TRBD1 for D (5 bases). V was pared by 6 bases and J by 2 bases, with 11 bases between. The CDR3 length is 14 residues. This CDR3 reads CASRLGGGNQPQHF. The CDR3 nucleotides are TGTGCCAGCAGGCTCGGGGGGGGCAATCAGCCCCAGCATTTT.

This clonotype was seen ten or more times. This chain joins TRBV27 and TRBJ1-1, with D possibly matching TRBD1 (6 bases). Looked up from germline, CDR1 is MNHEY and CDR2 is SMNVEV (reference sequence). The ends were cut back, 6 bases at V and 4 bases at J, with 15 bases in the middle. The length of the CDR3 is 14 residues. CDR3 amino acids: CASREGGVTTEAFF. CDR3 nucleotides: TGTGCCAGCAGGGAGGGGGGAGTAACCACTGAAGCTTTCTTT.

This clonotype was seen many times. This chain joins TRBV10-3 and TRBJ2-3; TRBD2 is a possible D gene (7 bases). The CDR3 has 14 residues. Trimming pared 7 bases from V and 0 bases from J, leaving 11 bases between. Germline V CDR1 and CDR2: ENHRY, SYGVKD. CDR3 DNA sequence: TGTGCCATCATGCGGGGGCCAAGCACAGATACGCAGTATTTT. It specifies CAIMRGPSTDTQYF.

This clonotype was counted many times. This chain joins TRBV10-2 and TRBJ2-7; 7 nucleotides align to TRBD1. V dropped 2 bases and J dropped 3; count of bases not matched to a gene: 4. The CDR3 has 14 residues. The germline CDR1 and CDR2 sequences are WSHSY and SAAADI. CDR3 DNA: TGCGCCAGCAGTGAGCTGGGGGACAGCTACGAGCAGTACTTC. Translated, it gives CASSELGDSYEQYF.

This clonotype appeared a single time. A far larger clone is off by one base, so a read error is likely. The V and J genes are TRBV4-1 and TRBJ2-7; D might be TRBD1 or TRBD2, each matching 5 bases. The end of the DNA fits TRBJ2-5 better, so the J call may be wrong. Germline V CDR1 and CDR2: MGHRA, YSYEKL. The CDR3 sequence is 14 residues long. The CDR3 DNA follows: TGCGCCAGCAGCCAAGGAGGGGATTGGGGGACCCAGTACTTC. Encoded protein: CASSQGGDWGTQYF.

There are many counts of this clonotype. The V gene is TRBV2, the J gene TRBJ2-5; D could derive from TRBD1 or TRBD2 (5 bases each). This CDR3 has 13 amino acids. Germline V gene lookup returns CDR1 SNHLY and CDR2 FYNNEI. V lost 6 bases and J lost 1, with 9 bases in between. The CDR3 nucleotides read TGTGCCAGCAGCCGGGACGGCCAAGAGACCCAGTACTTC. Protein product: CASSRDGQETQYF.

V gene TRBV2 combines with J gene TRBJ2-4; 7 bases are shared with TRBD1. Germline values: CDR1 SNHLY, CDR2 FYNNEI. V was clipped by 4 bases and J by 9 bases; unmatched bases: 9. The CDR3 covers 14 residues. Here the CDR3 DNA reads TGTGCCAGCAGTGCCGGGACAGAGTTTGGCATTCAGTACTTC. Translation: CASSAGTEFGIQYF.

This clonotype was observed at least ten times. This chain uses TRBV6-2 or TRBV6-3 with TRBJ2-7; D perhaps matches TRBD1 (6 bases). V was trimmed by 5 bases and J by 1 base, leaving 18 bases between them. CDR1 is MNHEY and CDR2 is SVGEGT in the germline V gene. This CDR3 has 16 residues. CDR3 amino acids: CASSTDPDRSSYEQYF. In DNA, the CDR3 is TGTGCCAGCAGTACCGACCCCGACAGGTCGTCCTACGAGCAGTACTTC.

This clonotype occurred many times. The chain is built from TRBV12-3 or TRBV12-4 and TRBJ2-4; tentative D call: TRBD1 (6 bases). Trimming removed 10 bases at V and 2 bases at J, with 12 bases between. The CDR3 covers 13 residues. CDR3 bases: TGTGCCATCAATACAGGGTCCAAAAACATTCAGTACTTC. It translates to CAINTGSKNIQYF.

The chain recombines TRBV7-2 with TRBJ2-1; 11 positions agree with TRBD2. The J segment lost 5 bases and the V segment lost 6 bases, leaving 3 bases of the junction unmatched. Germline CDR1 and CDR2: SGHTA and FQGNSA. CDR3 size: 14 residues. CDR3: CASSGLAGNNEQFF. The CDR3 nucleotides read TGTGCCAGCAGTGGACTAGCGGGCAACAATGAGCAGTTCTTC.

The chain couples TRBV6-5 to TRBJ1-2, with a tentative D call TRBD1 (6 bases). The CDR3 is made up of 13 amino acids. CDR1 is MNHEY and CDR2 is SVGAGI in the germline V gene. Between the trimmed V and J ends, which lost 5 bases and 4 bases, there was a span of 11 bases. CDR3 in amino acids: CASSAGEAYGYTF. CDR3 nucleotide sequence: TGTGCCAGCAGTGCAGGGGAAGCCTATGGCTACACCTTC.